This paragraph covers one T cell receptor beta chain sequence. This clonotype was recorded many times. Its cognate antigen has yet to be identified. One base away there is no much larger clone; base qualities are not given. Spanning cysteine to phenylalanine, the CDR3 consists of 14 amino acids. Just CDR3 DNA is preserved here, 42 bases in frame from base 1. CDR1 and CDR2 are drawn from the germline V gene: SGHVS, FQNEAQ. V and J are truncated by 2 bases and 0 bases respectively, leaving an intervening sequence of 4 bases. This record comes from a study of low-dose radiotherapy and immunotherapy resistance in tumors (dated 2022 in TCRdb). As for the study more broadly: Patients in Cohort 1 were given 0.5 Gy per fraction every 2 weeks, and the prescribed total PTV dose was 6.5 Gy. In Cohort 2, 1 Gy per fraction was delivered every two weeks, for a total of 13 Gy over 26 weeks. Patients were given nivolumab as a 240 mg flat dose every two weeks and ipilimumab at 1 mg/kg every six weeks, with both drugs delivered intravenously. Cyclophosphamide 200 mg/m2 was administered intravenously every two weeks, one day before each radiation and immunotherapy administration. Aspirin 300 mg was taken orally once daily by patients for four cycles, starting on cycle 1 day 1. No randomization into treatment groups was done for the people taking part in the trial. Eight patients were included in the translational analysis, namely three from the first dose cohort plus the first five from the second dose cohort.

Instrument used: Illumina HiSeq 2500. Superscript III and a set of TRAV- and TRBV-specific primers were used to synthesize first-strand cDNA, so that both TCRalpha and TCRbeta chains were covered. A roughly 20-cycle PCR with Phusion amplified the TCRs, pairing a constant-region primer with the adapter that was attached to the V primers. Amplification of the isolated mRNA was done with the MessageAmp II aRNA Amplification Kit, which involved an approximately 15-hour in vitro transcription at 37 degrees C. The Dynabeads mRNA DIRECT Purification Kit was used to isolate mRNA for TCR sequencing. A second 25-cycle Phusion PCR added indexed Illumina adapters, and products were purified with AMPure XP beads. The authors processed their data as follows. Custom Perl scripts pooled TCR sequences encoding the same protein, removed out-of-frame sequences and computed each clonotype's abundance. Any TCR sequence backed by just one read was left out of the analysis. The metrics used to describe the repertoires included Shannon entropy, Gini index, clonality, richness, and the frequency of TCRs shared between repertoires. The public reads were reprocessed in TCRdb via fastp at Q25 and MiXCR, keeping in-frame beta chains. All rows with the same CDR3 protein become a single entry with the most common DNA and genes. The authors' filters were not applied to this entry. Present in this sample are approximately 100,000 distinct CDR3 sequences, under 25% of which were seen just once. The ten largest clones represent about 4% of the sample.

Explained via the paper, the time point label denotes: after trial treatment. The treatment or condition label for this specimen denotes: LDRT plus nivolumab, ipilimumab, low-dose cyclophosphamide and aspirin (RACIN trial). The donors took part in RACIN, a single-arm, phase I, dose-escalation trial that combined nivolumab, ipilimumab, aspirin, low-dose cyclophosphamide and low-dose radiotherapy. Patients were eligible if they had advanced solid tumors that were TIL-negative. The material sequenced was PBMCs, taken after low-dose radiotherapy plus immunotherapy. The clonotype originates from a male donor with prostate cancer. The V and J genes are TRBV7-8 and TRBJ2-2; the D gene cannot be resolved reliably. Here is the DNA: TGTGCCAGCAGCTTACCACCGAACACCGGGGAGCTGTTTTTT. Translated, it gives CASSLPPNTGELFF.